What follows describes a single TCR beta chain. The data originate from a study of T cell changes during pregnancy in multiple sclerosis. The CDR3 spans 14 residues. CDR1 and CDR2 (germline): MNHEY, SVGAGI. The ends were cut back, 8 bases at V and 5 bases at J, with 18 bases in the middle. The protocol was immunoSEQ multiplex PCR, while the TCRdb copy is restricted to in-frame clones and leaves out a portion. The table records about 100,000 clones, almost 95% of them present only once. The clonotype originates from a female donor with multiple sclerosis, enrolled in a pregnancy study. The chain carries TRBV6-5 and TRBJ2-5; perhaps TRBD1 as D (5 bases). This specimen was peripheral blood, taken before pregnancy. CDR3 bases: TGTGCCAGCGCTCGGAACAGGAAGAGGGAGACCCAGTACTTC. Translating gives CASARNRKRETQYF.